The entry below gives a single T cell receptor beta chain sequence along with its context. Authors' methods: Reference gene primer amplification gave estimated nucleated cell counts. The method was immunoSEQ multiplex PCR; TCRdb's version includes in-frame clones alone and lacks a portion of them. The V and J calls and clone size come from that table; D and trimming were worked out from the DNA. The sample contains over 400,000 clones, 80% to 90% of which appear only once. Symptom resolution, clearance, or two negative PCRs marked donors in Cohort 3 as recovered. These data originate in a study of blood T cell repertoires in COVID-19. Whole-study context: Nucleic acid was either cDNA or gDNA, and it came from T cells, B-cell-depleted T cells, or PBMCs.

Germline CDR1 reads MNHEY; CDR2 reads SMNVEV (reference sequence). V gave up 8 bases and J gave up 3 bases, with 13 bases separating them. The CDR3 runs 13 residues. Sequenced: PBMCs or T cells enriched from blood (not recorded which). The clonotype was recovered from a woman aged 60-70 years who had recovered from COVID-19. J is TRBJ1-2 and V is TRBV27; possible D gene TRBD1, 5 bases. The CDR3 spells CASRRGIDYGYTF. The DNA of the CDR3 is TGTGCCAGCCGGCGGGGCATAGACTATGGCTACACCTTC.